Below, 3 T cell receptor beta chains from the same sample are listed, as sequenced in a study of OX40 agonist ivuxolimab in advanced cancers. Some clones are missing from TCRdb's copy, which holds only in-frame ones; the method was immunoSEQ multiplex PCR. Among around 69,000 clones listed, around 84% were seen once. Sample: CD4+ or CD8+ T cells sorted from blood, taken in a trial of the OX40 agonist ivuxolimab. These receptors were collected from an adult with an advanced solid tumor such as melanoma, head and neck, liver or kidney cancer.

The chain is built from TRBV20-1 and TRBJ1-1; D unclear. CDR3 length equals 10 residues. Germline CDR1 reads DFQATT; CDR2 reads SNEGSKA (reference sequence). V lost 5 bases, J lost 7 bases, and 8 bases lay in between. The CDR3 DNA is TGCAGTGCTTCCTCAAATGAAGCTTTCTTT. It yields the protein CSASSNEAFF.

This chain connects TRBV9 to TRBJ2-2; 11 bases agree with TRBD2. The CDR3 contains 18 residues. Germline values: CDR1 SGDLS, CDR2 YYNGEE. With 0 bases clipped from V and 4 bases from J, the junction kept 8 bases outside the gene matches. Here the CDR3 DNA reads TGTGCCAGCAGCGTAGTCGTTAGCGGGAGGGCCGGCACCGGGGAGCTGTTTTTT. Translating it yields CASSVVVSGRAGTGELFF.

The CDR3, as DNA: TGTGCCAGCAGTCGGACAGGCGCTACCGGTGGCTACACCTTC. Translating it yields CASSRTGATGGYTF. The chain recombines TRBV6-5 with TRBJ1-2; 7 bases are a match to TRBD1. V shed 5 bases, J shed 7 bases, and the junction held 10 bases outside the gene matches. Germline CDR1 is MNHEY and CDR2 is SVGAGI. The CDR3 consists of 14 residues.